The clone carrying this TCR beta chain was seen at least ten times. The sample comes from a study of blood T cell repertoires in COVID-19. Across the study: From the United States, Italy and Spain came samples of acute and convalescent COVID-19. T cells, B-cell-depleted T cells, or PBMCs provided the cDNA or gDNA that served as material.

Study processing details: By means of reference gene primer amplification, nucleated cell counts were estimated. Clones were sequenced by immunoSEQ multiplex PCR, and TCRdb holds only the in-frame ones, with some missing. The V and J calls and clone size come from that table; D and trimming were worked out from the DNA. Among approximately 250,000 clones listed, approximately 84% were seen once. V was trimmed by 5 bases and J by 1 base, leaving 20 bases between them. CDR3 length equals 17 residues. CDR1 and CDR2 (germline): MGHRA, YSYEKL. This receptor was identified in a human donor in a cohort sampled during active COVID-19. The chain links TRBV4-1 to TRBJ1-1; D is unresolved. Sequencing was done on a sample of peripheral blood. CDR3 coding DNA: TGCGCCAGCAGCTCGCAAGCAGTTCGACACCCGAACACTGAAGCTTTCTTT. Protein sequence: CASSSQAVRHPNTEAFF.